This T cell receptor (beta chain) was observed in a study of post-analysis software for immune sequencing data. Study-wide points: A handful of TRBV segments appeared more often in patients than in controls, and TRBV5-6, TRBV5-1 and TRBV20-1 were among these. Clustering by F measure revealed strong co-clustering among samples prepared together in one batch.

For this clonotype: Its antigen remains unidentified.

Trimming left V 3 bases short and J 7 bases short, with 10 bases between. This CDR3 spans 13 amino acids. Germline CDR1 MNHNS, CDR2 SASEGT. Researchers reported that TCR beta cDNA libraries carried unique molecular identifiers. TCRdb recomputed calls from the PCR reads with MiXCR, one row per CDR3 protein. Here the sample spans about 540,000 distinct CDR3 sequences, about a third being singletons. This receptor was taken from a girl aged 2 to 17 with multiple sclerosis. The chain recombines TRBV6-1 with TRBJ2-1, with TRBD2 as a possible D gene (7 bases). The specimen sequenced was blood. CDR3 amino acids: CASSDGGQNEQFF. The DNA for the CDR3 is TGTGCCAGCAGTGACGGGGGGCAAAATGAGCAGTTCTTC.